The T cell receptor (beta chain) under discussion was sequenced for a study of breast tumors, draining lymph nodes, adjacent tissues. TCRdb reprocessed the multiplex PCR reads via MiXCR and lists one record per CDR3 protein. The table records about 100,000 distinct CDR3 sequences, 21% of them present only once. This CDR3 spans 15 amino acids. CDR1 and CDR2 from the germline V gene are SGDLS and YYNGEE. Breast cancer patients provided tissue from their axillary draining lymph nodes. Notes on the study in general: Data only fit, rather than demonstrated, lymph node origin of most tumor T cells. Tumor repertoires ranked between lymph nodes and nontumor tissue in diversity, with V and J gene preferences. Tumor and nontumor repertoires were significantly more similar in luminal-like than in basal-like breast cancer.

Worth noting for this clonotype: Antigen specificity is unknown. At one boundary the junction diverges from the germline segment, which might be a read error.

The source is a female donor with breast cancer. Some clones in this sample may be carry-over from other donors' samples. This chain connects TRBV9 to TRBJ2-7; 7 bases align to TRBD2. Sequencing used axillary lymph node tissue. CDR3 protein: CASGVGREFSYEQYF. In nucleotides, the CDR3 is TGCGCCAGCGGCGTAGGGCGGGAGTTCTCCTACGAGCAGTACTTC.